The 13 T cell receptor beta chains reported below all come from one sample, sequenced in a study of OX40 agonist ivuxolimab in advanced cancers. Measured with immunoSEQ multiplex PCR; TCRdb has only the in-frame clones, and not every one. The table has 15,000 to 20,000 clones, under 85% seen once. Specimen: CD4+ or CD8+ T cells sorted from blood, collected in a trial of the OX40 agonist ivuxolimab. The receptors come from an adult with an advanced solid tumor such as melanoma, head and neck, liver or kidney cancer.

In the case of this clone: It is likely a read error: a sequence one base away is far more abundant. The CDR3 DNA reads as TGCGCCAGCAGTCAAGCCCCCTGGACTAGCGGCTCCTACGAGCAGTACTTC. Translation gives CASSQAPWTSGSYEQYF. The chain is built from TRBV23-1 and TRBJ2-7, with 10 bases fitting TRBD2. TRBV23-1 is reported as an ORF; its role is uncertain. This CDR3 has 17 residues. Unmatched junction bases numbered 7, after V lost 2 bases and J lost 0 bases.

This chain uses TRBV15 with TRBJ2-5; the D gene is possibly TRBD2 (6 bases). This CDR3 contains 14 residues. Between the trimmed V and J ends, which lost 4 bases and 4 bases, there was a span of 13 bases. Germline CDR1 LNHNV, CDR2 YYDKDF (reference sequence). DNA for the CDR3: TGTGCCACCAGCAACCCTTTCGGGGGAGAGACCCAGTACTTC. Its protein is CATSNPFGGETQYF.

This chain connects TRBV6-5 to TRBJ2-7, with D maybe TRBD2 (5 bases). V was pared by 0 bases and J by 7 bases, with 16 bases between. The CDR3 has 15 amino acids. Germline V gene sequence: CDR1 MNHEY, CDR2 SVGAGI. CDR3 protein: CASSYSSRLRGEQYF. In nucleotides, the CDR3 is TGTGCCAGCAGTTACTCGTCCAGGCTACGAGGGGAGCAGTACTTC.

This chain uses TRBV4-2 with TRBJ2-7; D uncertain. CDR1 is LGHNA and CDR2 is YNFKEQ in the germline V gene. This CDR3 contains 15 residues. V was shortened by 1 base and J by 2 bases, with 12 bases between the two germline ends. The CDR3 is CASSQAVRKPYEQYF. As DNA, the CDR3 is TGTGCCAGCAGCCAAGCCGTTCGAAAACCCTACGAGCAGTACTTC.

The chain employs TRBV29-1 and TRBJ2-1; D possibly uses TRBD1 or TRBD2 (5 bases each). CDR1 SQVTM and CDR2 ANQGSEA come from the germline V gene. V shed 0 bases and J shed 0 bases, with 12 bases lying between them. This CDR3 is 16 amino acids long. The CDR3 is CSVEDPGTSSYNEQFF. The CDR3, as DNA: TGCAGCGTTGAAGATCCTGGGACGAGCTCCTACAATGAGCAGTTCTTC.

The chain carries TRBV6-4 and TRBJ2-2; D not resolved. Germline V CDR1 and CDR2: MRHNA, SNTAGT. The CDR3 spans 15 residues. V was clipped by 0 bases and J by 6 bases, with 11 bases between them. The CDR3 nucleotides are TGTGCCAGCAGTGACTCTGTAGTAGGTTCCGGGGAGCTGTTTTTT. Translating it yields CASSDSVVGSGELFF.

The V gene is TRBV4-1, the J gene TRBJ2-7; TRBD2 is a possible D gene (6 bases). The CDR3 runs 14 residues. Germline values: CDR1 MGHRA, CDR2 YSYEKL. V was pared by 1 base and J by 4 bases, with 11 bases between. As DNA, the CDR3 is TGCGCCAGCAGCCAAGGCGAGGGACTTTACGAGCAGTACTTC. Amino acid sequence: CASSQGEGLYEQYF.

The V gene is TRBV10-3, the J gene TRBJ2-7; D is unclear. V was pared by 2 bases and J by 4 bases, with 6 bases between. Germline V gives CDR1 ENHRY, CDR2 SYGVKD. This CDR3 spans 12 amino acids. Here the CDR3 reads CAISENHYEQYF. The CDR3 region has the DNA TGTGCCATCAGTGAGAATCATTACGAGCAGTACTTC.

CDR3 sequence: CASSLEGVEQYF. The DNA of the CDR3 is TGTGCCAGCAGCTTAGAAGGGGTCGAGCAGTACTTC. The gene calls are TRBV7-9 and TRBJ2-5; D perhaps matches TRBD1 (5 bases). The end of the DNA aligns better with TRBJ2-7, so the J call may be wrong. CDR1 is SEHNR and CDR2 is FQNEAQ in the germline V gene (reference sequence). CDR3 length equals 12 residues.

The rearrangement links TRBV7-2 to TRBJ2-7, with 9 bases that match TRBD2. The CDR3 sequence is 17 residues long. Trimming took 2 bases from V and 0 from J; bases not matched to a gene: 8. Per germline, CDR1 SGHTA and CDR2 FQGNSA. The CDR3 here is CASSLTEAGGRSYEQYF. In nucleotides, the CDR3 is TGTGCCAGCAGCTTAACGGAAGCGGGAGGCCGCTCCTACGAGCAGTACTTC.

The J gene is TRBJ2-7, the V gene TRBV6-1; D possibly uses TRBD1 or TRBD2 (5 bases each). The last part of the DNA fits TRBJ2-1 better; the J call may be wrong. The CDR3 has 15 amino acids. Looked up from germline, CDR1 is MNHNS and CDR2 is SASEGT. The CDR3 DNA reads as TGTGCCAGCAGTGAGCCGGGACGGCGTACTAATGAGCAGTTCTTC. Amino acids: CASSEPGRRTNEQFF.

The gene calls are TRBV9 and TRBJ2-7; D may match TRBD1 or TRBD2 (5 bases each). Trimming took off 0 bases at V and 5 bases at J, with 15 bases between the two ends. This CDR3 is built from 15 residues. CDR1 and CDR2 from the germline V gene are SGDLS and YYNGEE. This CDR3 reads CASSVVGREFDEQYF. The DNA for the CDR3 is TGTGCCAGCAGCGTAGTTGGCAGGGAGTTCGACGAGCAGTACTTC.

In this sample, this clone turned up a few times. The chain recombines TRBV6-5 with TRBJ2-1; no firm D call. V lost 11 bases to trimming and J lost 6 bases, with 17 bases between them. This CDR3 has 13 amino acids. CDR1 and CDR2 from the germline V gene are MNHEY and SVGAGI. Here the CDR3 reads CAASPSSTNEQFF. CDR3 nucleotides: TGTGCCGCCTCCCCCAGCTCCACCAATGAGCAGTTCTTC.